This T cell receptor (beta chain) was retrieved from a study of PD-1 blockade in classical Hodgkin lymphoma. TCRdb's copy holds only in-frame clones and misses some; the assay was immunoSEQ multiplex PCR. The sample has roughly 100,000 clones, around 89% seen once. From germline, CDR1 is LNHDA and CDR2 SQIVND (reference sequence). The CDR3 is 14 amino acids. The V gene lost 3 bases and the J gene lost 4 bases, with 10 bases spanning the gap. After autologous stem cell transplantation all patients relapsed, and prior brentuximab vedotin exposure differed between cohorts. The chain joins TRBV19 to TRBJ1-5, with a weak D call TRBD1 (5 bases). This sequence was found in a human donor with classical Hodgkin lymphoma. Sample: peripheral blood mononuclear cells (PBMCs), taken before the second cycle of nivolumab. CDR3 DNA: TGTGCCAGTAGTATGCGGCAGGGTAATCAGCCCCAGCATTTT. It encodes CASSMRQGNQPQHF.